These T cell receptor beta chains were read from a single sample in a study of tumor and adjacent non-tumor tissue in lung cancer. TCRdb analysed the multiplex PCR reads with MiXCR anew, one entry per CDR3 protein. Here the sample spans 120,000 or so distinct CDR3 sequences, over 65% being singletons. The specimen sequenced was lung tumor tissue. Source of these receptors: a young man with non-small cell lung cancer. CDR3s include the opening cysteine and the closing phenylalanine or tryptophan. A D gene is named only where the DNA matches it firmly. The size of a clone is reported for some rows only, either as once, few or many, or as a class for expanded clones.

d_call | clone_size | j_call | v_call | cdr3_aa | cdr3_nt
NA | NA | TRBJ2-1 | TRBV7-9 | CASRTYNEQFF | TGTGCCAGCCGGACCTACAATGAGCAGTTCTTC
NA | NA | TRBJ2-3 | TRBV5-4 | CASSSGPRTIGVDTRYF | TGTGCCAGCAGCTCGGGACCTCGGACTATCGGAGTAGATACGCGGTATTTT
TRBD1 | many | TRBJ1-5 | TRBV20-1 | CSATGQGSAQPQHF | TGCAGTGCAACGGGACAGGGGTCGGCTCAGCCCCAGCATTTT
NA | many | TRBJ1-2 | TRBV6-5 | CASRHNYGYTF | TGTGCCAGCAGACATAACTATGGCTACACCTTC
NA | NA | TRBJ2-3 | TRBV7-8 | CASSTGWVDTQYF | TGTGCCAGCAGCACGGGGTGGGTGGATACGCAGTATTTT
TRBD1 | NA | TRBJ2-7 | TRBV29-1 | CSTVDRGMAEQYF | TGCAGCACTGTGGACAGGGGTATGGCCGAGCAGTACTTC
TRBD2 | NA | TRBJ2-7 | TRBV11-2 | CASSLESSGTSEQYF | TGTGCCAGTAGCTTAGAGTCCAGCGGGACTAGCGAGCAGTACTTC
NA | NA | TRBJ1-5 | TRBV21-1 | CASSAHQPQHF | TGTGCCAGCAGCGCACATCAGCCCCAGCATTTT
NA | NA | TRBJ1-1 | TRBV6-5 | CGSCLGVSDTEAFF | TGTGGCAGCTGTCTAGGGGTTAGCGACACTGAAGCTTTCTTT
NA | NA | TRBJ1-1 | TRBV6-5 | CATCYDRTTEAFF | TGTGCCACCTGTTACGATCGGACAACTGAAGCTTTCTTT
NA | NA | TRBJ2-1 | TRBV5-6 | CASSNGKLANNEQFF | TGTGCCAGCAGCAATGGGAAACTAGCCAACAATGAGCAGTTCTTC
TRBD1 | once | TRBJ2-1 | TRBV12-3/TRBV12-4 | CVSSPPGGGNIEQFF | TGTGTCAGCAGTCCCCCAGGGGGTGGAAACATTGAGCAGTTCTTC
TRBD2 | NA | TRBJ2-3 | TRBV11-2 | CARTPPGGTDMQYF | TGTGCCAGGACCCCCCCGGGAGGAACAGATATGCAGTATTTT
NA | NA | TRBJ2-7 | TRBV11-2 | CASSSSPFYEQYF | TGTGCCAGCAGTTCTAGTCCGTTCTACGAGCAGTACTTC
NA | NA | TRBJ1-4 | TRBV20-1 | CSAGTEGGPEKVFF | TGCAGTGCTGGAACAGAGGGTGGCCCCGAAAAAGTGTTTTTT
NA | once | TRBJ2-2 | TRBV11-2 | CASSMVASARELVF | TGTGCCAGCAGTATGGTAGCGAGCGCCAGGGAGCTGGTTTTT
NA | NA | TRBJ1-5 | TRBV12-3/TRBV12-4 | CASRLVWGLNQRQHF | TGTGCCAGCAGACTAGTCTGGGGACTCAATCAGCGCCAGCATTTT
NA | NA | TRBJ2-2 | TRBV7-2 | CASSLVQGTNTGELFF | TGTGCCAGCAGCTTAGTGCAGGGAACGAACACCGGGGAGCTGTTTTTT
TRBD2 | NA | TRBJ2-1 | TRBV6-1 | CASSEPPGLAGVRNEQFF | TGTGCCAGCAGCGAACCCCCGGGACTAGCGGGAGTTCGTAATGAGCAGTTCTTC
NA | NA | TRBJ1-1 | TRBV4-1 | CTSSQEPGTLSTEALF | TGCACCAGCAGCCAAGAGCCCGGGACATTGAGCACTGAAGCTCTCTTT
NA | NA | TRBJ1-2 | TRBV6-5 | CVSDPNGYTF | TGTGTCAGCGACCCTAACGGCTACACATTC
NA | few | TRBJ2-7 | TRBV2 | CASSDRDINEQYF | TGTGCCAGCAGTGATAGGGACATCAACGAGCAGTACTTC
TRBD1 | many | TRBJ2-2 | TRBV6-1 | CASRAGGTGELFF | TGTGCCAGCAGGGCAGGGGGCACCGGGGAGCTGTTTTTT
TRBD2 | medium-sized | TRBJ2-5 | TRBV6-5 | CASRIAGEGEETQYF | TGTGCCAGCAGAATAGCGGGAGAAGGGGAAGAGACCCAGTACTTC
TRBD1 | few | TRBJ2-7 | TRBV5-1 | CASSFRTGGSYEQYF | TGCGCCAGCAGCTTCCGGACAGGGGGCTCCTACGAGCAGTACTTC
TRBD1 | NA | TRBJ1-4 | TRBV6-6 | CAIHGTVNGKLLF | TGTGCCATCCATGGGACAGTGAATGGAAAACTGTTATTT
NA | many | TRBJ2-2 | TRBV12-3/TRBV12-4 | CASAPGKIGTGELFF | TGTGCCAGCGCCCCGGGCAAAATTGGCACCGGGGAGCTGTTTTTT
NA | medium-sized | TRBJ2-1 | TRBV20-1 | CSGRDFVSYNEQFF | TGCAGTGGCCGGGACTTTGTCTCCTACAATGAGCAGTTCTTC